The present T cell receptor (beta chain) was sequenced within a study of blood T cell repertoires in COVID-19. Study as a whole: Specimens from acute and convalescent COVID-19 originated in the United States, Italy and Spain. PBMCs, B-cell-depleted T cells, or T cells provided the cDNA or gDNA that made up the material.

The assay was immunoSEQ multiplex PCR, and TCRdb's table has in-frame clones only and misses some. The sample shows 68,000 or so clones, over 75% of them seen only once. Sequenced: peripheral blood. This TCR was sampled from a man aged 50 to 59 with active COVID-19.

DNA for the CDR3: TGTGCCAGCAGCCATGGTACGGGACAGGGTGGTGAAAAACTGTTTTTT. This codes for CASSHGTGQGGEKLFF. The genes are TRBV4-2 and TRBJ1-4, with 9 bases matching TRBD1. Germline-derived CDR1 and CDR2 are LGHNA and YNFKEQ. The CDR3 covers 16 residues. V trimming: 3 bases; J trimming: 7 bases; junction bases outside the gene matches: 9.